The rows below give T cell receptor beta chains drawn from one sample of a study of T cell changes during pregnancy in multiple sclerosis. TCRdb's table, derived via immunoSEQ multiplex PCR, lists solely in-frame clones and lacks some. The table has around 50,000 clones, more than 80% seen once; the top ten hold roughly 8.5%. This material consisted of CD8+ T cells from peripheral blood mononuclear cells, taken in the second trimester of pregnancy. The receptor source for this set is a female donor with multiple sclerosis, enrolled in a pregnancy study. CDR3s include the opening cysteine and the closing phenylalanine or tryptophan. Each record gives: V gene, CDR3 protein.

v_call: TRBV28
cdr3_aa: CATRDRGYNEQFF

v_call: TRBV19
cdr3_aa: CASGPGRDELNTEAFF

v_call: TRBV30
cdr3_aa: CAWSGGTSPQETQYF

v_call: TRBV6-1
cdr3_aa: CASSPWTSGETQYF

v_call: TRBV9
cdr3_aa: CASSVGAGVNEKLFF

v_call: TRBV6-5
cdr3_aa: CASSLRGSYNEQFF

v_call: TRBV7-9
cdr3_aa: CASSFSGDTQYF

v_call: TRBV12-5
cdr3_aa: CASGLVILAAPPGELFF

v_call: TRBV27
cdr3_aa: CASSLSQGALETQYF

v_call: TRBV14
cdr3_aa: CASSQDLTLAGAYQETQYF

v_call: TRBV6-5
cdr3_aa: CASSYSGQKETQYF

v_call: TRBV27
cdr3_aa: CASKGRLVTYEQYF

v_call: TRBV2
cdr3_aa: CASAREIGYNSPLHF

v_call: TRBV20-1
cdr3_aa: CSAKTGGTQYF

v_call: TRBV2
cdr3_aa: CASRTGTSGQETQYF

v_call: TRBV11-2
cdr3_aa: CASSLGAGGASEQFF

v_call: TRBV2
cdr3_aa: CADNAGTTYTDTQYF

v_call: TRBV9
cdr3_aa: CASSVGDSFTYEQYF

v_call: TRBV10-3
cdr3_aa: CAIGRTGGEWGYTEAFF

v_call: TRBV6-1
cdr3_aa: CASSGGQGETDTQYF